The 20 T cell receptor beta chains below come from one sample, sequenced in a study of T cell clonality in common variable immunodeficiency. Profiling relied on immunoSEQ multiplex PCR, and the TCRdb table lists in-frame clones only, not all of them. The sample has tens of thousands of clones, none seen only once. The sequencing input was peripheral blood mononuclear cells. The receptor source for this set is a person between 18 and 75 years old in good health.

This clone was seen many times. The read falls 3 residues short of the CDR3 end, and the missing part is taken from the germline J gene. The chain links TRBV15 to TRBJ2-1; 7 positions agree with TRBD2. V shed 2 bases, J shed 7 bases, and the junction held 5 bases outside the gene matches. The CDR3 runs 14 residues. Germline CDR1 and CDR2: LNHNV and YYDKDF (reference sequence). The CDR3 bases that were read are TGTGCCACCAGCAGAAGTCTAGCGGAAAATGAG. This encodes CATSRSLAENE. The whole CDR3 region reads CATSRSLAENEQFF.

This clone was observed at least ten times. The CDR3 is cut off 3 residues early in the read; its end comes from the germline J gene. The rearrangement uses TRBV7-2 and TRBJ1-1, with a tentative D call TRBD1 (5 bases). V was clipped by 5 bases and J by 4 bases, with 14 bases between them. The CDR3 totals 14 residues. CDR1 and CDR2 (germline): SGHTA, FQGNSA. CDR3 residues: CASSGGARGTEAFF. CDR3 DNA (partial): TGTGCCAGCAGCGGAGGGGCGCGGGGCACTGAA.

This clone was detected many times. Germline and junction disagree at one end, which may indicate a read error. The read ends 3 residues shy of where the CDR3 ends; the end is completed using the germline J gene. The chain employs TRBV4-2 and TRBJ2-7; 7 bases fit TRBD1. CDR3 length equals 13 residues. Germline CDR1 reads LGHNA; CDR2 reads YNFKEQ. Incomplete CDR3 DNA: TGCGCCAGCTCCCGGGGACAGTCCTACGAG. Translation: CASSRGQSYE. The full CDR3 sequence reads CASSRGQSYEQYF.

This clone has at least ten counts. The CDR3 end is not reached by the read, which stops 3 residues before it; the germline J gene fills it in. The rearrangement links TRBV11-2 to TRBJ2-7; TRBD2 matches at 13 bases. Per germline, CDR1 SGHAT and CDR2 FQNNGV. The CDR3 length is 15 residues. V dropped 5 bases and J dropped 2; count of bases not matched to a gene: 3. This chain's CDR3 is CASSLGTSGTYEQYF. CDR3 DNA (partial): TGTGCCAGCAGCCTCGGGACTAGCGGGACCTACGAG.

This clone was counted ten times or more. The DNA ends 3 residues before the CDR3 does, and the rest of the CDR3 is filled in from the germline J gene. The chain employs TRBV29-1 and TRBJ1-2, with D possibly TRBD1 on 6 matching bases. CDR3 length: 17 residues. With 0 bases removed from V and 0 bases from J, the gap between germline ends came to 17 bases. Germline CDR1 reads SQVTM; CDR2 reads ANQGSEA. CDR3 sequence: CSVEEGGVRGTNYGYTF. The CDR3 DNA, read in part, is TGCAGCGTTGAAGAAGGGGGGGTACGGGGGACTAACTATGGC.

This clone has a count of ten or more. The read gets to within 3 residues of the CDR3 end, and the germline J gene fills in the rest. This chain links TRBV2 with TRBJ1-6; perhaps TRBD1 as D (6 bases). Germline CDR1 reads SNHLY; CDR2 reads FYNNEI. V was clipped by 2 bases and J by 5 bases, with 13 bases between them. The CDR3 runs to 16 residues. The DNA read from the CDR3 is TGTGCCAGCAGTGAATGGGGGCGGGCAGATAATTCACCC. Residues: CASSEWGRADNSP. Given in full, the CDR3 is CASSEWGRADNSPLHF.

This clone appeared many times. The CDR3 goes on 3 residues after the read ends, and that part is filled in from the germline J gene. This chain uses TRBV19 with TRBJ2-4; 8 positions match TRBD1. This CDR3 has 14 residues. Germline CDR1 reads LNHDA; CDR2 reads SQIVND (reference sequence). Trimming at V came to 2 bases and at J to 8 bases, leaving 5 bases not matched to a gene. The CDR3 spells CASSIQGAPDIQYF. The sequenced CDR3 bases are TGTGCCAGTAGTATACAGGGGGCGCCGGACATT.

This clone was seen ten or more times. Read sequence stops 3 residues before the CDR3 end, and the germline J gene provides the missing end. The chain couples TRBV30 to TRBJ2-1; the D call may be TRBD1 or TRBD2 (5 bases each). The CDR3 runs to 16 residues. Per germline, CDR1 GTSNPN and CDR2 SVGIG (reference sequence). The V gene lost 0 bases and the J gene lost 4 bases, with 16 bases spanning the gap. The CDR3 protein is CAWSVRGKGVYNEQFF. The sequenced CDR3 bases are TGTGCCTGGAGTGTGCGAGGGAAAGGGGTTTACAATGAG.

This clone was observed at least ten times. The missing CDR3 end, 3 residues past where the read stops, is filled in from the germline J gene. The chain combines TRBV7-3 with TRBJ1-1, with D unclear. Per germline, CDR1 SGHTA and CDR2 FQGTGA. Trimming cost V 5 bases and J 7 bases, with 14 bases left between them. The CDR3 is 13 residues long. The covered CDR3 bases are TGTGCCAGCAGCCCTTTTAAAGATAGTGAA. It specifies CASSPFKDSE. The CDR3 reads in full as CASSPFKDSEAFF.

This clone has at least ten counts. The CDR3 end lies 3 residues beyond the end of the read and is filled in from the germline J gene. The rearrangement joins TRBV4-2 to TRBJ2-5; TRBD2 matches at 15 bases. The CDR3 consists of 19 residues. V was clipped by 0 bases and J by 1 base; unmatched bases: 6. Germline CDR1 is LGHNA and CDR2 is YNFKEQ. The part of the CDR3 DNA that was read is TGTGCCAGCAGCCAAGAAACCGGACTAGCGGGGGGGCTCCAAGAGACC. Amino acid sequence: CASSQETGLAGGLQET. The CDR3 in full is CASSQETGLAGGLQETQYF.

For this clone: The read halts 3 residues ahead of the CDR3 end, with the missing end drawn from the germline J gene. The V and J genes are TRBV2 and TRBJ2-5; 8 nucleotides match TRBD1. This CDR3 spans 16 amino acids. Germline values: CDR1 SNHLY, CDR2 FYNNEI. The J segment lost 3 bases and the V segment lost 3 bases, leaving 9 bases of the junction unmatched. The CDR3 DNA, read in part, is TGTGCCAGCAGTGAGAATGGTAGGACAGGGAAAGAGACC. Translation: CASSENGRTGKET. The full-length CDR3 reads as CASSENGRTGKETQYF.

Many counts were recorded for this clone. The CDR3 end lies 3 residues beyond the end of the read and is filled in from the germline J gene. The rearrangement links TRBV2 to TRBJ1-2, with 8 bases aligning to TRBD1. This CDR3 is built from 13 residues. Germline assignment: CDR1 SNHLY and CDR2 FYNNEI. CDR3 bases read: TGTGCCAGTACCGGGACAGGAGTAGGAGGC. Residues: CASTGTGVGG. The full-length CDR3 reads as CASTGTGVGGYTF.

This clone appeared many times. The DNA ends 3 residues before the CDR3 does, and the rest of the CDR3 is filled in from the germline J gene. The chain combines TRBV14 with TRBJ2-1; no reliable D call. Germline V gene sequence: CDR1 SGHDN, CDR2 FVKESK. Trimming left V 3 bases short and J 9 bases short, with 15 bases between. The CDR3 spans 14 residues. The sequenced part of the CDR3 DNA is TGTGCCAGCAGCCATCTAAACCCTCCTGCTGAG. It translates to CASSHLNPPAE. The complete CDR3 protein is CASSHLNPPAEQFF.

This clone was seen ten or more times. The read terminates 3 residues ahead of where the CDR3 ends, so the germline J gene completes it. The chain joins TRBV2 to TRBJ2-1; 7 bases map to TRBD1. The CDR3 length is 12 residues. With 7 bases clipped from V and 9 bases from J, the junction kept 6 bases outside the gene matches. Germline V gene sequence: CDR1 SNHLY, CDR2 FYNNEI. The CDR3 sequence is CASMPTGTEQFF. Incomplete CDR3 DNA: TGTGCCAGCATGCCGACAGGGACTGAG.

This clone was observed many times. The CDR3 sequence: CASTGDTSGNTIYF. CDR3 bases read: TGTGCCAGTACCGGGGACACCTCTGGAAACACC. J is TRBJ1-3 and V is TRBV3-1 (or the pseudogene TRBV3-2); possible D gene TRBD1, 6 bases. From the germline J gene comes the end of the CDR3, since the read stops 3 residues before it. Germline values: CDR1 LGHDT, CDR2 YNNKEL (reference sequence). The CDR3 is 14 amino acids. Trimming removed 9 bases at V and 0 bases at J, with 12 bases between.

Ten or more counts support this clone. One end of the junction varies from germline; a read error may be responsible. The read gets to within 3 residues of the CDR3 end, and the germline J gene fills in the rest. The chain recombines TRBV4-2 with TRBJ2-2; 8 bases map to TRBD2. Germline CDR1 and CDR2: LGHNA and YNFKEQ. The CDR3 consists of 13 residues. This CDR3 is CASSQAGVGELFF. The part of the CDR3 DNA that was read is TGCGCCAGCAGCCAAGCGGGGGTTGGGGAG.

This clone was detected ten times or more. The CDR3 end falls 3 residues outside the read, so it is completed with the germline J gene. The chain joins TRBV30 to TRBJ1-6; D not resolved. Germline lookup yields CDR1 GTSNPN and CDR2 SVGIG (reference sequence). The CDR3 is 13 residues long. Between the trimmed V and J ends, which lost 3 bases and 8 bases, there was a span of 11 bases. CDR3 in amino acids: CAWSASTDSPLHF. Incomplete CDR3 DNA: TGTGCCTGGAGCGCCTCCACAGATTCACCC.

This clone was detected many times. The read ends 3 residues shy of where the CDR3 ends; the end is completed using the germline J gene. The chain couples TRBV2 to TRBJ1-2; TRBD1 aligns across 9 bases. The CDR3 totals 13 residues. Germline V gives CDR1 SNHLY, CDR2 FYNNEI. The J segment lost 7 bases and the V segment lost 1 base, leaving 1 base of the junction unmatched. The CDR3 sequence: CASSEGTGVGYTF. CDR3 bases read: TGTGCCAGCAGTGAAGGGACAGGGGTTGGC.

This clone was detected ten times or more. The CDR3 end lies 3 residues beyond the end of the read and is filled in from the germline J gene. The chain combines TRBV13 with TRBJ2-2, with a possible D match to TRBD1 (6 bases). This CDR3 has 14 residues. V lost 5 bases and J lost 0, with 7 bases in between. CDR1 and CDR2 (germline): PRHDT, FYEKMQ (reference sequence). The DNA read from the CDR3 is TGTGCCAGCAGCCGGGACACGAACACCGGGGAG. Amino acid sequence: CASSRDTNTGE. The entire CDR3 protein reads CASSRDTNTGELFF.

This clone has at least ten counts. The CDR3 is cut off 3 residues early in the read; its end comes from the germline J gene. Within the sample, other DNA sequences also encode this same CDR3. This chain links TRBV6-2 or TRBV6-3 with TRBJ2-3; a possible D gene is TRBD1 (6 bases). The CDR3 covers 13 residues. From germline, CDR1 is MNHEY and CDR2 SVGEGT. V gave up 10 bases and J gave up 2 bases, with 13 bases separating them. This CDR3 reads CATARDNTDTQYF. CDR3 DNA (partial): TGTGCCACCGCCCGGGACAACACAGATACG.